These T cell receptor beta chains were read from a single sample in a study of blood T cell repertoires in COVID-19. The data were produced by immunoSEQ multiplex PCR, yet TCRdb's version contains in-frame clones alone and is incomplete. The repertoire holds roughly 68,000 clones, with 88% as singletons. Sequencing was done on a sample of PBMCs or T cells enriched from blood (not recorded which). The receptors here all came from a woman aged 35 to 49 who had recovered from COVID-19. Each CDR3 is given without its conserved first and last residue.

J: TRBJ1-2; V: TRBV11-2; CDR3: ASSITGSFYYGYT
J: TRBJ1-5; V: TRBV20-1; CDR3: SASWGNSNQPQH
J: TRBJ1-2; V: TRBV12-3/TRBV12-4; CDR3: ATRGSGYYGYT
J: TRBJ2-3; V: TRBV19; CDR3: ASSIDLSGTLDTQY
J: TRBJ1-2; V: TRBV6-2/TRBV6-3; CDR3: ASSRTGGDYGYT
J: TRBJ2-5; V: TRBV2; CDR3: ASSDLTGFGETQY
J: TRBJ1-1; V: TRBV7-3; CDR3: ASSQDRGTEAF
J: TRBJ1-1; V: TRBV29-1; CDR3: SDGTGMNTEAF
J: TRBJ2-3; V: TRBV2; CDR3: ASSEIRGLGTDTQY
J: TRBJ2-2; V: TRBV11-3; CDR3: ASSPAGTGELF
J: TRBJ2-2; V: TRBV5-4; CDR3: ASSLEAGGNTGELF
J: TRBJ1-4; V: TRBV7-2; CDR3: ASSKDPQWEKLF
J: TRBJ2-1; V: TRBV9; CDR3: ASSASGSNEQF
J: TRBJ1-5; V: TRBV12-2; CDR3: ASRFPGQSNQPQH
J: TRBJ1-2; V: TRBV25-1; CDR3: ASSAPDRFYT